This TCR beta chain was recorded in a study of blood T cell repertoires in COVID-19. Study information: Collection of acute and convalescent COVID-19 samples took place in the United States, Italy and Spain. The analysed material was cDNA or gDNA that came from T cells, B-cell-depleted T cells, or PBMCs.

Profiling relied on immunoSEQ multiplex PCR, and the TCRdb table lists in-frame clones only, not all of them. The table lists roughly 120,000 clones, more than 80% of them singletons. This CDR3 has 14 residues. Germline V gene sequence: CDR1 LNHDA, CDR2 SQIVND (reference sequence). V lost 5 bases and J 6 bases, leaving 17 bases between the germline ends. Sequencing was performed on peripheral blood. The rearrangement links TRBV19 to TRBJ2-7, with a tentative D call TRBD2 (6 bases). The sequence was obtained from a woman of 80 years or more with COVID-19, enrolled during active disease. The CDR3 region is CASSLGSAGPEQYF. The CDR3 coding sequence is TGTGCCAGTAGTCTGGGATCGGCGGGACCCGAGCAGTACTTC.